These 22 T cell receptor beta chains were sequenced from one sample in a study of vaccination and CD4 T cells after COVID-19 (dated by TCRdb to between 2020 and 2023). This specimen's treatment or condition label, interpreted: roughly ten-day PBMC culture with coronavirus spike peptide pools or control peptides (ViraFEST assay). Receptor libraries were prepared by PCR. This sample was sequenced with an Illumina iSeq 100. DNA from cultured CD4+ T cells underwent TCR sequencing with the Oncomine TCR Beta short-read assay at the Johns Hopkins FTIC core. Using fastp trimming at Q25 and MiXCR clonotype assembly, TCRdb reanalyzed the public sequencing data and kept in-frame beta chains. Under each unique CDR3 protein, matching rows form one entry showing the most common genes and DNA. This sample gives about 25,000 distinct CDR3 sequences in total; approximately 50% of them show up just once. Jointly, the top ten make up 5% to 6.5% of the sample.

These receptors' targets are unknown. The sequenced sample was CD4+ T cells from blood, cultured in vitro. Receptor source: a human donor who had recovered from COVID-19.

The chain couples TRBV2 to TRBJ2-2; D possibly corresponds to TRBD2 (5 bases). Trimming pared 6 bases from V and 6 bases from J, leaving 17 bases between. CDR1 is SNHLY, CDR2 FYNNEI, per germline. The CDR3 totals 15 residues. CDR3 sequence (DNA): TGTGCCAGCAGCGGCGTGGCGAGGGTTTCCGGGGAGCTGTTTTTT. Its translation: CASSGVARVSGELFF.

The V call is TRBV10-2, the J call TRBJ1-2, with 7 bases identical to TRBD1. J gave up 8 bases and V 8 bases, and 11 bases lay outside the gene matches. Germline V lookup: CDR1 WSHSY, CDR2 SAAADI. This CDR3 is 13 amino acids long. CDR3 loop: CASGPDRVRGYTF. In DNA form, the CDR3 reads TGCGCCAGCGGGCCCGACAGGGTTCGAGGCTACACCTTC.

This clonotype was observed a few times. The chain recombines TRBV6-5 with TRBJ2-5; tentatively, D is TRBD1 (6 bases). From germline, CDR1 is MNHEY and CDR2 SVGAGI. CDR3 length equals 14 residues. Deletions cut 0 bases from V and 7 bases from J, with 12 bases between. The CDR3 here is CASSYSRTVGTQYF. The CDR3 region has the DNA TGTGCCAGCAGTTACTCCCGGACAGTGGGGACCCAGTACTTC.

There are a few counts of this clonotype. The V gene is TRBV6-1, the J gene TRBJ1-5; D may be TRBD1 (5 bases). There are 14 residues in the CDR3. Germline values: CDR1 MNHNS, CDR2 SASEGT. Deletions cut 8 bases from V and 2 bases from J, with 13 bases between. The CDR3 nucleotides are TGTGCCAGCGCGACGAGGGGCGGCAATCAGCCCCAGCATTTT. Protein: CASATRGGNQPQHF.

The genes are TRBV20-1 and TRBJ2-3; TRBD1 or TRBD2 may be the D gene (6 bases each). The V end was cut by 3 bases, the J end by 4 bases, with 17 bases between. Germline V gives CDR1 DFQATT, CDR2 SNEGSKA (reference sequence). This CDR3 is built from 15 residues. The CDR3 loop is CSASPGGRFADTQYF. CDR3 nucleotide sequence: TGCAGTGCTAGCCCCGGGGGCCGGTTCGCAGATACGCAGTATTTT.

V and J are TRBV11-3 and TRBJ2-7; 12 nucleotides match TRBD1. CDR3 size: 15 residues. Germline V gene lookup returns CDR1 SGHNT and CDR2 YENEEA. The V and J ends lost 5 bases and 4 bases, in that order; junction bases with no gene match: 6. Here the CDR3 reads CASSQGQGASYEQYF. The CDR3 bases are TGTGCCAGCAGCCAGGGACAGGGGGCGAGTTACGAGCAGTACTTC.

The J gene is TRBJ2-7, the V gene TRBV20-1; D might be TRBD1 (6 bases). The CDR3 loop spans 13 amino acids. V shed 4 bases and J shed 2 bases, with 12 bases lying between them. Germline V gene sequence: CDR1 DFQATT, CDR2 SNEGSKA (reference sequence). The CDR3 DNA sequence: TGCAGTGCTACCCGGACAGCAACCTACGAGCAGTACTTC. Translated: CSATRTATYEQYF.

This clonotype was seen more than once but under ten times. The chain uses TRBV20-1 and TRBJ2-7; unclear D gene. Germline V gene lookup returns CDR1 DFQATT and CDR2 SNEGSKA (reference sequence). The CDR3 loop spans 12 amino acids. V shed 2 bases and J shed 2 bases, with 7 bases lying between them. In DNA, the CDR3 is TGCAGTGCTAGAAATCTGGCCTACGAGCAGTACTTC. Translation gives CSARNLAYEQYF.

This clonotype was counted only a few times. The genes are TRBV7-2 and TRBJ1-6; unclear D gene. There are 14 residues in the CDR3. V was pared by 2 bases and J by 6 bases, with 8 bases between. From germline, CDR1 is SGHTA and CDR2 FQGNSA. For the CDR3, the DNA is TGTGCCAGCAGCTTAAGGCCGATTAATTCACCCCTCCACTTT. Its translation: CASSLRPINSPLHF.

In its sample, this clonotype was seen once. The chain combines TRBV28 with TRBJ1-5; 10 nucleotides align to TRBD1. V was pared by 5 bases and J by 6 bases, with 10 bases of the junction left unmatched. Germline V gene data show CDR1 as MDHEN and CDR2 as SYDVKM. CDR3 length equals 16 residues. CDR3 residues: CASSPKLTGGVQPQHF. In nucleotides, the CDR3 is TGTGCCAGCAGTCCTAAGCTGACAGGGGGCGTTCAGCCCCAGCATTTT. Looking up the rest from reference TRBV28 and TRBJ1-5 gives the full variable domain: DVKVTQSSRYLVKRTGEKVFLECVQDMDHENMFWYRQDPGLGLRLIYFSYDVKMKEKGDIPEGYSVSREKKERFSLILESASTNQTSMYLCASSPKLTGGVQPQHFGDGTRLSIL.

This chain uses TRBV7-2 with TRBJ1-5; 9 bases are shared with TRBD1. CDR3 length: 15 residues. Trimming removed 0 bases from V and 7 bases from J; junction bases left unmatched: 4. Germline lookup yields CDR1 SGHTA and CDR2 FQGNSA. CDR3 sequence: CASSLAQGAGQPQHF. The CDR3 region has the DNA TGTGCCAGCAGCTTAGCACAGGGGGCAGGGCAGCCCCAGCATTTT.

The chain carries TRBV2 and TRBJ2-3; D is ambiguous. From germline, CDR1 is SNHLY and CDR2 FYNNEI. The CDR3 runs to 13 residues. Trimming removed 7 bases at V and 2 bases at J, with 10 bases between. The CDR3 region has the DNA TGTGCCAGCACCCAGCTTCTCACAGATACGCAGTATTTT. Residues: CASTQLLTDTQYF.

The chain employs TRBV27 and TRBJ2-6; no clear D. The germline V gene has CDR1 MNHEY and CDR2 SMNVEV (reference sequence). CDR3 length: 15 amino acids. Trimming took 5 bases from V and 0 from J, leaving 8 bases between them. The CDR3 region is CASSPLFSGANVLTF. CDR3 nucleotide sequence: TGTGCCAGCAGTCCACTTTTCTCTGGGGCCAACGTCCTGACTTTC.

This clonotype was detected only once. The V call is TRBV11-2, the J call TRBJ2-5; D remains ambiguous. Deletions cut 5 bases from V and 3 bases from J, with 13 bases between. CDR1 is SGHAT, CDR2 FQNNGV, per germline. The CDR3 spans 14 residues. CDR3 sequence: CASSPRKPKETQYF. The CDR3 coding sequence is TGTGCCAGCAGCCCGAGGAAACCCAAAGAGACCCAGTACTTC.

The chain combines TRBV11-2 with TRBJ2-1, with D perhaps TRBD1 (6 bases). The CDR3 runs to 18 residues. V shed 1 base and J shed 0 bases, with 16 bases lying between them. Germline loops: CDR1 SGHAT, CDR2 FQNNGV. The chain's CDR3 is CASSLVSGRGTSYNEQFF. The CDR3 nucleotides are TGTGCCAGCAGCTTAGTATCGGGTAGGGGGACCTCCTACAATGAGCAGTTCTTC.

This clonotype appeared once. The chain is built from TRBV2 and TRBJ1-6; D call uncertain. V was clipped by 5 bases and J by 0 bases, with 8 bases between them. Germline assignment: CDR1 SNHLY and CDR2 FYNNEI. This CDR3 region has 15 residues. The CDR3 nucleotides are TGTGCCAGCAGTCCGCCTAGCTCCTATAATTCACCCCTCCACTTT. Translating it yields CASSPPSSYNSPLHF.

The rearrangement links TRBV20-1 to TRBJ1-5; weak D call: TRBD1 (6 bases). V dropped 1 base and J dropped 1 base, with 8 bases sitting between them. Germline CDR1 and CDR2: DFQATT and SNEGSKA (reference sequence). The CDR3 has 14 residues. The CDR3 DNA reads TGCAGTGCTAGAGTAGGGGGAAGCAATCAGCCCCAGCATTTT. Protein sequence: CSARVGGSNQPQHF.

This clonotype was detected a few times. V and J are TRBV7-2 and TRBJ1-5; D is undetermined. The CDR3 extends over 15 amino acids. Trimming took 4 bases from V and 0 from J, leaving 10 bases between them. The V gene's germline CDR1 is SGHTA and CDR2 FQGNSA. DNA for the CDR3: TGTGCCAGCAGCTCCCAGGTGGATAGCAATCAGCCCCAGCATTTT. The encoded protein is CASSSQVDSNQPQHF. Looking up the rest from reference TRBV7-2 and TRBJ1-5 gives the full variable domain: GAGVSQSPSNKVTEKGKDVELRCDPISGHTALYWYRQSLGQGLEFLIYFQGNSAPDKSGLPSDRFSAERTGGSVSTLTIQRTQQEDSAVYLCASSSQVDSNQPQHFGDGTRLSIL.

About this clonotype itself: One end of the junction fails to match germline, which may point to a read error. This rearrangement joins TRBV10-3 to TRBJ2-7; 8 bases align to TRBD1. Germline assignment: CDR1 ENHRY and CDR2 SYGVKD. This CDR3 is 14 amino acids long. CDR3 region: CAISPGTGPYEQYF. Written as DNA, the CDR3 is TGTGCCATCAGCCCCGGGACAGGCCCGTACGAGCAGTACTTT.

The chain is built from TRBV12-3 or TRBV12-4 and TRBJ1-6; D is possibly TRBD1 (6 bases). This CDR3 is built from 14 residues. V lost 1 base and J 7 bases, leaving 8 bases between the germline ends. The CDR3 loop reads CASSLDRVNSPLHF. DNA for the CDR3: TGTGCCAGCAGTTTAGACAGGGTAAATTCACCCCTCCACTTT.

The rearrangement links TRBV28 to TRBJ1-4, with D unresolved. The V end lost 5 bases, the J end lost 7 bases, and 17 bases lay between the germline ends. The CDR3 is 15 residues long. Germline assignment: CDR1 MDHEN and CDR2 SYDVKM. The CDR3 here is CASSAPGDVGEKLFF. The DNA for the CDR3 is TGTGCCAGCAGTGCCCCCGGGGATGTGGGTGAAAAACTGTTTTTT.

The chain couples TRBV6-1 to TRBJ1-3; D not resolved. Germline lookup yields CDR1 MNHNS and CDR2 SASEGT. The CDR3 totals 13 residues. V was cut by 6 bases and J by 2 bases, with 8 bases left in between. The CDR3 DNA follows: TGTGCCAGCAGCGCCCCGCCTGGAAACACCATATATTTT. Translated: CASSAPPGNTIYF.